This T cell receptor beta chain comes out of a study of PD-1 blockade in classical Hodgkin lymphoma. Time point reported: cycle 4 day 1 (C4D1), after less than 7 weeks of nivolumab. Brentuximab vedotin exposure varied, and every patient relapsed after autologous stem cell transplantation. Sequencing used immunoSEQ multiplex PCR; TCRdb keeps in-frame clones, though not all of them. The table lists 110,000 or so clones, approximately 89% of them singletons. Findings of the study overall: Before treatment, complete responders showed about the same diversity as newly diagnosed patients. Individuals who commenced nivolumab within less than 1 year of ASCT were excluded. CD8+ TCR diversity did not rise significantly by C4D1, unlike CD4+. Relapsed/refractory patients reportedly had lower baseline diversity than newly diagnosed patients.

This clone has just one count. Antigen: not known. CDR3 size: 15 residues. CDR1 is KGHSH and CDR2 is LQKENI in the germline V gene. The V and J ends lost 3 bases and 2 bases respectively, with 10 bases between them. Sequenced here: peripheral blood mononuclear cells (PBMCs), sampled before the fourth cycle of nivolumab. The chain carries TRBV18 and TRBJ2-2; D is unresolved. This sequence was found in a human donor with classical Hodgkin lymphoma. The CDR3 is CASSPNPGNTGELFF. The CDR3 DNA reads TGTGCCAGCTCACCGAATCCAGGAAACACCGGGGAGCTGTTTTTT. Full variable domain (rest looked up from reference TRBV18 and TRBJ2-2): NAGVMQNPRHLVRRRGQEARLRCSPMKGHSHVYWYRQLPEEGLKFMVYLQKENIIDESGMPKERFSAEFPKEGPSILRIQQVVRGDSAAYFCASSPNPGNTGELFFGEGSRLTVL.